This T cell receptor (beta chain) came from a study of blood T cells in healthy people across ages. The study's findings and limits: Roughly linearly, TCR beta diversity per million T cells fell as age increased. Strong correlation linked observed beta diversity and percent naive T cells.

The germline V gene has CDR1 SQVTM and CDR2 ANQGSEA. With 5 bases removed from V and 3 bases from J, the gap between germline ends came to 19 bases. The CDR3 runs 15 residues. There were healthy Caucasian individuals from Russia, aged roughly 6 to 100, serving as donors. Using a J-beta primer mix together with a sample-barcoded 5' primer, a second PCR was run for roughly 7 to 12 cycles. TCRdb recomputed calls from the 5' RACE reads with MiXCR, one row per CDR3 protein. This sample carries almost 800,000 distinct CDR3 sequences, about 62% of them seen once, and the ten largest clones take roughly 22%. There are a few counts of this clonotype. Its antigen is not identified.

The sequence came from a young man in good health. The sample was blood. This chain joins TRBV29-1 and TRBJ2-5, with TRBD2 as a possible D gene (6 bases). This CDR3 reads CSVYKPGDGKETQYF. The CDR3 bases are TGCAGCGTTTACAAACCGGGAGACGGGAAAGAGACCCAGTACTTC.